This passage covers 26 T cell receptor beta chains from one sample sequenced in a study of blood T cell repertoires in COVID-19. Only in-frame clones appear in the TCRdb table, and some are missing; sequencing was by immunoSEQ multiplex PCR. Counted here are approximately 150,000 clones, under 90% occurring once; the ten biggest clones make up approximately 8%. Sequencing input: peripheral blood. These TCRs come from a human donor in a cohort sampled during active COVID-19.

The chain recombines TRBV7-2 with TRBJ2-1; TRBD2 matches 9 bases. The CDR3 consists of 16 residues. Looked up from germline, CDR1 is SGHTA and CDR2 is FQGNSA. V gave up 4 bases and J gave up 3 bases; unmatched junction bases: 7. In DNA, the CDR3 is TGTGCCAGCAGCTCCGTTAGCGGGAGTATCTACAATGAGCAGTTCTTC. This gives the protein CASSSVSGSIYNEQFF.

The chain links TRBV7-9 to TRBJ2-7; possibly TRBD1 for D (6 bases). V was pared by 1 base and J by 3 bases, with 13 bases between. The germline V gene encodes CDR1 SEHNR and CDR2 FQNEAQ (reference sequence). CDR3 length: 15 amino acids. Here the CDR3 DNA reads TGTGCCAGCAGCTTAGAGGGGGACGGTTTCTACGAGCAGTACTTC. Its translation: CASSLEGDGFYEQYF.

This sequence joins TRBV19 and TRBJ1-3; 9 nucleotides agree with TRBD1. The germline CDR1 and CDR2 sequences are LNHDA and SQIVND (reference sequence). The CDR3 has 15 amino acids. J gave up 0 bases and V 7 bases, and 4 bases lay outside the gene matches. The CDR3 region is CASNPGQGSGNTIYF. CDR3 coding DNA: TGTGCCAGTAACCCGGGACAGGGCTCTGGAAACACCATATATTTT.

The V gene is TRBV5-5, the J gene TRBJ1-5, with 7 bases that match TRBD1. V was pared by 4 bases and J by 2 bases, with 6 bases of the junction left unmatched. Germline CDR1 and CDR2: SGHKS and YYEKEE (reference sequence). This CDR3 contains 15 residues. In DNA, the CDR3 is TGTGCCAGCAGCCACACAGGGGATGGCAATCAGCCCCAGCATTTT. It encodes CASSHTGDGNQPQHF.

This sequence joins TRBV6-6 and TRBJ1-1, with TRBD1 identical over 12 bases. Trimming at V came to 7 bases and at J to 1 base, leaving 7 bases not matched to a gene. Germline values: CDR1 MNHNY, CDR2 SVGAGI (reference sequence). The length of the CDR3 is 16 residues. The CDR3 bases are TGTGCCAGCATTGCCGGGACAGGGGGCAAGAACACTGAAGCTTTCTTT. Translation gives CASIAGTGGKNTEAFF.

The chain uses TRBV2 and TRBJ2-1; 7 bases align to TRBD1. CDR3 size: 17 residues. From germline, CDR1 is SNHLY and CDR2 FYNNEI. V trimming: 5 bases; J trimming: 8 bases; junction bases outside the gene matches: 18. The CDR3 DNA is TGTGCCAGCAGTCCACTCCCACAGGGGCTAGATTACGATGAGCAGTTCTTC. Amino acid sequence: CASSPLPQGLDYDEQFF. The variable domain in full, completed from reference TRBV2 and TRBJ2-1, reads EPEVTQTPSHQVTQMGQEVILRCVPISNHLYFYWYRQILGQKVEFLVSFYNNEISEKSEIFDDQFSVERPDGSNFTLKIRSTKLEDSAMYFCASSPLPQGLDYDEQFFGPGTRLTVL.

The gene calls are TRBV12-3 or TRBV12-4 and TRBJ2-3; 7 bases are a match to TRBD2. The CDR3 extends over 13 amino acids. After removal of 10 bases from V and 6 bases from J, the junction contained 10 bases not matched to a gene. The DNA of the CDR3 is TGTGCCATCGCCAGGGAGGGATGGGATACGCAGTATTTT. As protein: CAIAREGWDTQYF.

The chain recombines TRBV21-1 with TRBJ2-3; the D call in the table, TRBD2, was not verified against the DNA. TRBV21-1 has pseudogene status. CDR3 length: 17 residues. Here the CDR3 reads CASSKVHSYPVTDTQYF. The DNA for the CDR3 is TGTGCCAGCAGCAAAGTGCATTCCTATCCGGTCACAGATACGCAGTATTTT.

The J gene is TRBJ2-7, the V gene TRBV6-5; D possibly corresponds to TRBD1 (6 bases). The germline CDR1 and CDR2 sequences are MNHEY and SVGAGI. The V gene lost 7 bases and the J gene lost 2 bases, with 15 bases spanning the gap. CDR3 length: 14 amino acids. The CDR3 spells CASNLQGPTYEQYF. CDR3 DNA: TGTGCCAGCAACCTACAGGGCCCAACCTACGAGCAGTACTTC.

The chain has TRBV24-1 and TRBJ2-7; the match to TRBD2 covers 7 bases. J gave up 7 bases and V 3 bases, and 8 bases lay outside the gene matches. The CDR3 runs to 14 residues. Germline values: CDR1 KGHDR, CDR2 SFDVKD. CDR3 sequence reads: CATSDPRREGEQYF. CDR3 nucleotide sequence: TGTGCCACCAGTGATCCGCGGAGGGAGGGAGAGCAGTACTTC.

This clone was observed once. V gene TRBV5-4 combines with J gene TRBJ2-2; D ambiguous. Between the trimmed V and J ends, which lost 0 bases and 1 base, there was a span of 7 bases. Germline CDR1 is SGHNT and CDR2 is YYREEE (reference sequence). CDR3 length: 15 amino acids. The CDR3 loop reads CASSLGTRNTGELFF. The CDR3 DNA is TGTGCCAGCAGCTTGGGTACGAGGAACACCGGGGAGCTGTTTTTT.

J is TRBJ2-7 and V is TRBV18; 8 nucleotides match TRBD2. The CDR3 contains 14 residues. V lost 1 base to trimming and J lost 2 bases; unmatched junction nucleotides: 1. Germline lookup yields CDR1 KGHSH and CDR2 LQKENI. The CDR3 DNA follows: TGTGCCAGCTCACCACTGACTAGCGCCTACGAGCAGTACTTC. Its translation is CASSPLTSAYEQYF.

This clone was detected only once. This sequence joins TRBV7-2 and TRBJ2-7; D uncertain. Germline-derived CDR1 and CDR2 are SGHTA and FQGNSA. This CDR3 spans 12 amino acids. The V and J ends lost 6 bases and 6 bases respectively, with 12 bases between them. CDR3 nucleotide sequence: TGTGCCAGCAGTCCACTCCCCGGCGAGCAGTACTTC. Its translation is CASSPLPGEQYF.

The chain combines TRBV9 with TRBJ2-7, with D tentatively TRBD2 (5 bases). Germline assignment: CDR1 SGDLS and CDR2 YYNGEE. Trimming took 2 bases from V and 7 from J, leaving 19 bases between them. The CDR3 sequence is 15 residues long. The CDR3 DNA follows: TGTGCCAGCAGCGTGAGGGCGGTCAACCCGGGGGAGCAGTACTTC. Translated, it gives CASSVRAVNPGEQYF.

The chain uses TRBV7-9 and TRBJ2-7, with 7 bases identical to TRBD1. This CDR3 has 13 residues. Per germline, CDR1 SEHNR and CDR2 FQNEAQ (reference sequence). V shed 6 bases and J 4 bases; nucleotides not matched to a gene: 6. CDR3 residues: CASRRTGGYEQYF. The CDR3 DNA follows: TGTGCCAGCAGGCGGACAGGCGGATACGAGCAGTACTTC.

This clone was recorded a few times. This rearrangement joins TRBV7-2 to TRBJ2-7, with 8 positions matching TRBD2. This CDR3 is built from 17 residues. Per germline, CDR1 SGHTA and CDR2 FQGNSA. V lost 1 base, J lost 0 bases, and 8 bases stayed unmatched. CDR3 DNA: TGTGCCAGCAGCTTAGTATCGGCGGGAGGATCCTCCTACGAGCAGTACTTC. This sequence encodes CASSLVSAGGSSYEQYF.

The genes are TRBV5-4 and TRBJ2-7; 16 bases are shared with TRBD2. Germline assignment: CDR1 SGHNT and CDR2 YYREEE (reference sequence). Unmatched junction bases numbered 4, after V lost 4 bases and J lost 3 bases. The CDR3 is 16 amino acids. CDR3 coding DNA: TGTGCCAGCAGCAAGGGACTAGCGGGAGGGAACTACGAGCAGTACTTC. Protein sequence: CASSKGLAGGNYEQYF.

Here the CDR3 reads CASSLGQGSYGYTF. CDR3 bases: TGTGCCAGCAGCCTGGGACAGGGGAGCTATGGCTACACCTTC. This rearrangement joins TRBV6-2 or TRBV6-3 to TRBJ1-2, with TRBD1 matching 10 bases. V was pared by 6 bases and J by 4 bases, with 5 bases of the junction left unmatched. The CDR3 has 14 residues. Germline V gives CDR1 MNHEY, CDR2 SVGEGT.

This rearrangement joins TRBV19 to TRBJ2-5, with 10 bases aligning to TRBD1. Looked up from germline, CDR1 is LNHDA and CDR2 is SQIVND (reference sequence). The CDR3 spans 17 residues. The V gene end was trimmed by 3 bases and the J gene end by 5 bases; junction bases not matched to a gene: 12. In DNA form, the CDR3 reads TGTGCCAGTAGTATCGCTGGGACAGGGGCAGCCAGGGAGACCCAGTACTTC. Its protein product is CASSIAGTGAARETQYF.

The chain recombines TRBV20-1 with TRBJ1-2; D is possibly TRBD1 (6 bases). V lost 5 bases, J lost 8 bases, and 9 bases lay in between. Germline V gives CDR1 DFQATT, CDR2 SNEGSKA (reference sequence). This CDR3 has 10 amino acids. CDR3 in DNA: TGCAGTGCTGTCAGGGGAGGCTACACCTTC. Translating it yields CSAVRGGYTF.

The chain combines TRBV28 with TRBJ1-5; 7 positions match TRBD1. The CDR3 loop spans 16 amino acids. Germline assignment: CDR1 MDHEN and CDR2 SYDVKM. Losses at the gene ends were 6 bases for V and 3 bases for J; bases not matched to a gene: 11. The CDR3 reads CASRDTGVGSNQPQHF. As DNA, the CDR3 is TGTGCCAGCAGAGACACAGGGGTCGGCTCCAATCAGCCCCAGCATTTT. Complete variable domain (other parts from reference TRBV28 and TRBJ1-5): DVKVTQSSRYLVKRTGEKVFLECVQDMDHENMFWYRQDPGLGLRLIYFSYDVKMKEKGDIPEGYSVSREKKERFSLILESASTNQTSMYLCASRDTGVGSNQPQHFGDGTRLSIL.

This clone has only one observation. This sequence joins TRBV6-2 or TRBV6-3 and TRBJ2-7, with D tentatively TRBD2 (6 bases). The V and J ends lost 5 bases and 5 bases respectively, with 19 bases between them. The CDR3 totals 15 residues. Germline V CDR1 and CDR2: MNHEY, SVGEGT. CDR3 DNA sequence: TGTGCCAGCAGTCCCGGTGGGCGGGATATGCACGAGCAGTACTTC. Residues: CASSPGGRDMHEQYF.

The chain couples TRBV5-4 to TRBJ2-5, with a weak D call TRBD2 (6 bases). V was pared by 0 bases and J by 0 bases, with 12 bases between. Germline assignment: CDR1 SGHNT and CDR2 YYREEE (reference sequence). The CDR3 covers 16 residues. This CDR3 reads CASSLGGTRYQETQYF. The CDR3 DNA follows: TGTGCCAGCAGCTTGGGCGGGACCAGGTACCAAGAGACCCAGTACTTC.

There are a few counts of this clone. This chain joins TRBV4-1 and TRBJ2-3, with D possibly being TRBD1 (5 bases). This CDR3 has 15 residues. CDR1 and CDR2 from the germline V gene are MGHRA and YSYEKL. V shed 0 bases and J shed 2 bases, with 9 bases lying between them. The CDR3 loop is CASSQDSTVTDTQYF. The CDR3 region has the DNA TGCGCCAGCAGCCAAGATTCGACAGTCACAGATACGCAGTATTTT.

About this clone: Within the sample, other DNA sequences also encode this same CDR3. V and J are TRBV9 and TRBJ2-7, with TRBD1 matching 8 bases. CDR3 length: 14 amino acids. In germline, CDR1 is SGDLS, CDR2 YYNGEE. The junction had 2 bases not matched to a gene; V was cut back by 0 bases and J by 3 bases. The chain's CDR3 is CASSVGQGNYEQYF. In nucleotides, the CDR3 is TGTGCCAGCAGCGTAGGACAGGGGAACTACGAGCAGTACTTC. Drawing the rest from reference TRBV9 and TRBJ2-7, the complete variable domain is DSGVTQTPKHLITATGQRVTLRCSPRSGDLSVYWYQQSLDQGLQFLIQYYNGEERAKGNILERFSAQQFPDLHSELNLSSLELGDSALYFCASSVGQGNYEQYFGPGTRLTVT.

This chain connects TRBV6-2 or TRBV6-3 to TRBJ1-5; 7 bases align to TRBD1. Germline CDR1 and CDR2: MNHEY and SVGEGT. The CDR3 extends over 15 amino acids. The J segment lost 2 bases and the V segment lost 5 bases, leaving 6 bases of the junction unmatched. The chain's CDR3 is CASSEAGGGNQPQHF. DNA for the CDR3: TGTGCCAGCAGTGAGGCAGGGGGAGGCAATCAGCCCCAGCATTTT.